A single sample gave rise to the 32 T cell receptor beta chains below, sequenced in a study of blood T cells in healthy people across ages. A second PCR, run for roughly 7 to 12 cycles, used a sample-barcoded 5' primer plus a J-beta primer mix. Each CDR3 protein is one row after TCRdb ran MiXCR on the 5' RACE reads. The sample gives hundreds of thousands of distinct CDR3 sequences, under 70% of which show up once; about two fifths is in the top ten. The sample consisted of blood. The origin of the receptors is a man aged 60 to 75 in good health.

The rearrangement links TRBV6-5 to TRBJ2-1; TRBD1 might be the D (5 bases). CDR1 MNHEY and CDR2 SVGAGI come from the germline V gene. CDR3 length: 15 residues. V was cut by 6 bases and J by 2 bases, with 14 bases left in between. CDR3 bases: TGTGCCAGCAGCCACCGCGGACAACCCTACAATGAGCAGTTCTTC. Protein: CASSHRGQPYNEQFF.

The CDR3 sequence: CASSSGGMNTEAFF. For the CDR3, the DNA is TGTGCCAGCAGTTCGGGGGGGATGAACACTGAAGCTTTCTTT. The J gene is TRBJ1-1, the V gene TRBV27; a possible D gene is TRBD1 (5 bases). CDR1 and CDR2 (germline): MNHEY, SMNVEV (reference sequence). Trimming shortened V by 4 bases and J by 0 bases, and 9 bases separated the two germline ends. The CDR3 covers 14 residues.

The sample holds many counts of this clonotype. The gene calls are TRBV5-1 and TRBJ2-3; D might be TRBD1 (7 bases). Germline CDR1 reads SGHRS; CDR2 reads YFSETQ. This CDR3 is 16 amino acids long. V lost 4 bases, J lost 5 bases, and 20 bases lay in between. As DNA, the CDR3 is TGCGCCAGCAGCCCGGCTGGAGGGGGCGCGAAAGATACGCAGTATTTT. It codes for CASSPAGGGAKDTQYF.

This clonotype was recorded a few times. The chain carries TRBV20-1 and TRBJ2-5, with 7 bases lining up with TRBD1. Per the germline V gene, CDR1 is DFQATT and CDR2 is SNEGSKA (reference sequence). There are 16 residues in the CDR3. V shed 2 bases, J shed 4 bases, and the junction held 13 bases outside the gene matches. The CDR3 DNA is TGCAGTGCTAGAAGGCCCCGCACAGGGGTGGGAGAGACCCAGTACTTC. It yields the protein CSARRPRTGVGETQYF.

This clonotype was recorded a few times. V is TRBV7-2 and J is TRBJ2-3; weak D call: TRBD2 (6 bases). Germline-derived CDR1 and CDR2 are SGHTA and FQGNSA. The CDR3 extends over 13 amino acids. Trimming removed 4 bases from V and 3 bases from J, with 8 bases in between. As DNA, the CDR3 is TGTGCCAGCAGCTACCGGGGGACAGATACGCAGTATTTT. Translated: CASSYRGTDTQYF.

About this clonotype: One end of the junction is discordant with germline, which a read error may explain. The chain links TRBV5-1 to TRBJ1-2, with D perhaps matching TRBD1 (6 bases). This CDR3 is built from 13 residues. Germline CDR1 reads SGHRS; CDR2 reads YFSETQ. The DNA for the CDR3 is TGCGCCAGCCACGACAGGATGAACTATGGCTACATCTTC. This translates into CASHDRMNYGYIF.

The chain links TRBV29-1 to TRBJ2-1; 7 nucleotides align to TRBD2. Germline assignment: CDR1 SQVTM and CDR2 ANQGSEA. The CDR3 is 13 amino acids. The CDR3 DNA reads TGCAGTGGAGCGGGGAGGCCCGGAAATGAGCAGTTCTTC. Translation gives CSGAGRPGNEQFF.

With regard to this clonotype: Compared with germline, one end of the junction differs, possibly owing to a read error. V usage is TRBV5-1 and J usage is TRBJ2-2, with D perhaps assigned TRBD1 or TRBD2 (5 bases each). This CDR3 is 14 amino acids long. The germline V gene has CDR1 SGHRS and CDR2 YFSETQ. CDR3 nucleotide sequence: TGCGCCAGCGAATCAGGGCCGAACACCGGGGAGCTGTTTTTC. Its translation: CASESGPNTGELFF.

In nucleotides, the CDR3 is TGTGCCAGCTCAACTAGCGGGTCCCCCTACAATGAGCAGTACTTC. It codes for CASSTSGSPYNEQYF. This chain uses TRBV18 with TRBJ2-7; TRBD2 matches at 9 bases. The CDR3 spans 15 residues. The V segment lost 5 bases and the J segment 7 bases; nucleotides outside the gene matches: 12. CDR1 KGHSH and CDR2 LQKENI come from the germline V gene.

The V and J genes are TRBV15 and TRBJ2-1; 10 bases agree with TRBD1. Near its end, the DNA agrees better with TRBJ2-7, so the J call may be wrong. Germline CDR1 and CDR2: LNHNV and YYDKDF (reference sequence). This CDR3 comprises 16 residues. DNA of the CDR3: TGTGCCACCAGCCGAACACGGACAGGGGGTATCCACGAGCAGTACTTC. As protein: CATSRTRTGGIHEQYF.

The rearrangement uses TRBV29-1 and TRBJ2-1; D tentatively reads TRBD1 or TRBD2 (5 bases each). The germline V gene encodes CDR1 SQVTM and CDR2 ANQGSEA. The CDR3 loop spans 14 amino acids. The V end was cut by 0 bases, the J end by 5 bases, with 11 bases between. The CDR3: CSVEDGGRHNEQFF. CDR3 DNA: TGCAGCGTTGAAGATGGGGGACGCCACAATGAGCAGTTCTTC.

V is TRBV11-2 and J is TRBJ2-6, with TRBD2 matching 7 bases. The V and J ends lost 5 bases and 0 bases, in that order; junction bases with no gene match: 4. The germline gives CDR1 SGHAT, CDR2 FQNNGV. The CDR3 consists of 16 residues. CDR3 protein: CASSPAGVSGANVLTF. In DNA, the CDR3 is TGTGCCAGCAGCCCGGCGGGGGTCTCTGGGGCCAACGTCCTGACTTTC.

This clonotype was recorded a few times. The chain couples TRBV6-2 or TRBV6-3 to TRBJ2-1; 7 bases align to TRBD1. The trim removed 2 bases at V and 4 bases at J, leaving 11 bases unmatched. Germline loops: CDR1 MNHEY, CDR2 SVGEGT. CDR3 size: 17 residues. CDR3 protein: CASSYPPRTGVYNEQFF. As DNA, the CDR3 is TGTGCCAGCAGTTACCCTCCGAGGACAGGTGTGTACAATGAGCAGTTCTTC.

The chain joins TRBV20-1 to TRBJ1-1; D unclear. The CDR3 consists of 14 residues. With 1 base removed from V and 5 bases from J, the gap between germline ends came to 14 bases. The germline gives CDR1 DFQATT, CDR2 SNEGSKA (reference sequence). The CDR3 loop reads CSARGNWGGTEAFF. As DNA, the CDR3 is TGCAGTGCTAGAGGTAATTGGGGTGGTACTGAAGCTTTCTTT.

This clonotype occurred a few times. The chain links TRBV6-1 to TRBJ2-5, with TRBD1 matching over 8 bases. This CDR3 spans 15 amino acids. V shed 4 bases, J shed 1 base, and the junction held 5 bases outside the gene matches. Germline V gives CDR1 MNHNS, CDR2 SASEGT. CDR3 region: CASSVGTGPQETQYF. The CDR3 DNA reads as TGTGCCAGCAGTGTAGGGACAGGACCCCAAGAGACCCAGTACTTC.

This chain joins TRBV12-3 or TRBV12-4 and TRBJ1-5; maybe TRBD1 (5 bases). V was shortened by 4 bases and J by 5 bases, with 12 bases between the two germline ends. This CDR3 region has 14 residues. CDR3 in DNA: TGTGCCAGCAGTTCCCAGACAGACTATCAGCCCCAGCATTTT. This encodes CASSSQTDYQPQHF.

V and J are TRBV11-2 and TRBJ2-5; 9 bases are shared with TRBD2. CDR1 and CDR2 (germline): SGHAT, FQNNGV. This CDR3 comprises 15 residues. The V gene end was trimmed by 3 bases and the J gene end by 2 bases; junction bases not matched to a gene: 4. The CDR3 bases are TGTGCCAGCAGCTTTTCCACTAGCGGGCAAGAGACCCAGTACTTC. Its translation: CASSFSTSGQETQYF. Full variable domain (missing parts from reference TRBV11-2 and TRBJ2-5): EAGVAQSPRYKIIEKRQSVAFWCNPISGHATLYWYQQILGQGPKLLIQFQNNGVVDDSQLPKDRFSAERLKGVDSTLKIQPAKLEDSAVYLCASSFSTSGQETQYFGPGTRLLVL.

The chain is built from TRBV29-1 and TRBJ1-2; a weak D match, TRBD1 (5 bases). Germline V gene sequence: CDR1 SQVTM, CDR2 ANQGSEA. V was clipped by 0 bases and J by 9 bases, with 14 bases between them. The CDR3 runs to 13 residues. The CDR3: CSVEDPGVQCYTF. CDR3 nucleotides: TGCAGCGTTGAAGATCCGGGGGTTCAATGCTACACCTTC.

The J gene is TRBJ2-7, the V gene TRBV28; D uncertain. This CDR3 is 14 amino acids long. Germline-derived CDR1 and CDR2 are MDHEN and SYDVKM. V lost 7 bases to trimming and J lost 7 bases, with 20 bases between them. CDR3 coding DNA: TGTGCCAGCACCTCGAGCCAGATACTGGGGGAGCAGTACTTC. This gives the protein CASTSSQILGEQYF.

CDR3 sequence: CASSRGQGRDGYTF. The DNA for the CDR3 is TGTGCCAGCAGCAGGGGACAGGGGCGGGATGGCTACACCTTC. The V and J genes are TRBV5-5 and TRBJ1-2; 10 bases map to TRBD1. Trimming at V came to 4 bases and at J to 6 bases, leaving 6 bases not matched to a gene. The germline CDR1 and CDR2 sequences are SGHKS and YYEKEE (reference sequence). The CDR3 contains 14 residues.

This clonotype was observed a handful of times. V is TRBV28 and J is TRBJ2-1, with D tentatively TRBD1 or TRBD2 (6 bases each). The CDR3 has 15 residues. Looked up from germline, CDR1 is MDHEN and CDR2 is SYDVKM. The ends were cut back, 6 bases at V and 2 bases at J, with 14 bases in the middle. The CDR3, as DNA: TGTGCCAGCAGCCTAGGGGGGACGACCTACAATGAGCAGTTCTTC. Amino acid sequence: CASSLGGTTYNEQFF.

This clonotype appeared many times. The CDR3 is CSASNRGANPYEQYF. The CDR3 DNA reads as TGCAGTGCAAGCAATCGGGGGGCCAATCCCTACGAGCAGTACTTC. V usage is TRBV20-1 and J usage is TRBJ2-7; tentatively, D is TRBD2 (7 bases). CDR1 is DFQATT and CDR2 is SNEGSKA in the germline V gene (reference sequence). V lost 6 bases to trimming and J lost 2 bases, with 20 bases between them. The CDR3 has 15 amino acids.

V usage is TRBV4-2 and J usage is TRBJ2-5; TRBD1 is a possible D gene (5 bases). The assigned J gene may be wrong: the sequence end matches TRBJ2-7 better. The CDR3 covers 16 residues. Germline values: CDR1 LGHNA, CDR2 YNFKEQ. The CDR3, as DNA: TGTGCCAGCAGCCAGATCCCAGGGTCCCCCTTAGTCGAGCAGTACTTC. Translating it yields CASSQIPGSPLVEQYF.

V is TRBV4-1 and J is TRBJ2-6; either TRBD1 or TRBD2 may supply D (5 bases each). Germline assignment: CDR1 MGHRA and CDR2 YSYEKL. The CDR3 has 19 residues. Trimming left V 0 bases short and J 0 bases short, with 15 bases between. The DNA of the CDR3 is TGCGCCAGCAGCCAAGATCGTTGGGGGATTTACTCTGGGGCCAACGTCCTGACTTTC. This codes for CASSQDRWGIYSGANVLTF.

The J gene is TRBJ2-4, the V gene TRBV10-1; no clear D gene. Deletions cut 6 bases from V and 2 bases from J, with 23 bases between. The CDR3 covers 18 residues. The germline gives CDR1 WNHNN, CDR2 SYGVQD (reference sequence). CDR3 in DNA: TGCGCCAGCAGCCTTATTTCTGAACCCTGGTTATCCAAAAACATTCAGTACTTC. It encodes CASSLISEPWLSKNIQYF.

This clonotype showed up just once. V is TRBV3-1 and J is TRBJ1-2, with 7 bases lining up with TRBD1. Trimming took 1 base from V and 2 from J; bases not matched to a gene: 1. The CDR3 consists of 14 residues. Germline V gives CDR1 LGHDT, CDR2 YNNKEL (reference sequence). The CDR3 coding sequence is TGTGCCAGCAGCCAAGTACAGGGGAACTATGGCTACACCTTC. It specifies CASSQVQGNYGYTF.

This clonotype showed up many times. The CDR3 DNA reads as TGCAGCGTTGCCAGGGATTTGAACACTGAAGCTTTCTTT. Its protein is CSVARDLNTEAFF. This chain links TRBV29-1 with TRBJ1-1; tentative D call: TRBD1 (5 bases). Germline V gives CDR1 SQVTM, CDR2 ANQGSEA. The CDR3 is 13 amino acids. V shed 4 bases and J shed 0 bases, with 9 bases lying between them. The full variable domain, in which reference TRBV29-1 and TRBJ1-1 provide the parts outside the CDR3, is SAVISQKPSRDICQRGTSLTIQCQVDSQVTMMFWYRQQPGQSLTLIATANQGSEATYESGFVIDKFPISRPNLTFSTLTVSNMSPEDSSIYLCSVARDLNTEAFFGQGTRLTVV.

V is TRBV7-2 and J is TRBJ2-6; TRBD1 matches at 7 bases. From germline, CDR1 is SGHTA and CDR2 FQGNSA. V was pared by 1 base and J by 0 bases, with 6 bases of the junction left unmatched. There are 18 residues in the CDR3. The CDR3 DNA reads TGTGCCAGCAGCTTAGGGGGGACAGTTCTCTCTGGGGCCAACGTCCTGACTTTC. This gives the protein CASSLGGTVLSGANVLTF.

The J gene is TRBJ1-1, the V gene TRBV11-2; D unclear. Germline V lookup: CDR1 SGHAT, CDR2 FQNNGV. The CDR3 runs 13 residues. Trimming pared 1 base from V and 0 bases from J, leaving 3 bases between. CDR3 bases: TGTGCCAGCAGCTTAGTTGTGAACACTGAAGCTTTCTTT. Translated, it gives CASSLVVNTEAFF.

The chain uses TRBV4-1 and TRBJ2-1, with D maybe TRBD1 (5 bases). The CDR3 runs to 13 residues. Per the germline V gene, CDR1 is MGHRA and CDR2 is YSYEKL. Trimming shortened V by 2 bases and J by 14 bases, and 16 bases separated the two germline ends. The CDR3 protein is CASSQLGAGREFF. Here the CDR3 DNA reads TGCGCCAGCAGCCAACTTGGGGCAGGTAGGGAGTTCTTC.

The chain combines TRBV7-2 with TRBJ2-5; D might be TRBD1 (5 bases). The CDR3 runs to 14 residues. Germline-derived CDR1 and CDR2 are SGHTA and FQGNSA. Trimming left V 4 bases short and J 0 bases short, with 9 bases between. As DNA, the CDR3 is TGTGCCAGCAGCTCTGGACACTACCAAGAGACCCAGTACTTC. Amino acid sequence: CASSSGHYQETQYF. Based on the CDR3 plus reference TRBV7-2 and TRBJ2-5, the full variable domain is GAGVSQSPSNKVTEKGKDVELRCDPISGHTALYWYRQSLGQGLEFLIYFQGNSAPDKSGLPSDRFSAERTGGSVSTLTIQRTQQEDSAVYLCASSSGHYQETQYFGPGTRLLVL.

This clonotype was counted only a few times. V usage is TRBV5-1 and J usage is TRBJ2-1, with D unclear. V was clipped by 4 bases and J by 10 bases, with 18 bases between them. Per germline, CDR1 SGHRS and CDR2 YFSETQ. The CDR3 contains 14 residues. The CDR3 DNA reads TGCGCCAGCAGCCTAGGCCCCGCCCGGAACGAGCAGTTCTTC. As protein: CASSLGPARNEQFF.